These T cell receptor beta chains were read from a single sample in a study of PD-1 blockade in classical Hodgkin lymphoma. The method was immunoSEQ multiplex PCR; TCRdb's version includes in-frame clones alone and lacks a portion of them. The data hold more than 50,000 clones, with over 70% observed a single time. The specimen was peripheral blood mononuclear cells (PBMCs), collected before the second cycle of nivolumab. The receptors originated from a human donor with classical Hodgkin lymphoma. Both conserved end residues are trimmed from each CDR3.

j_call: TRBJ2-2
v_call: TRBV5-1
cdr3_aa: ASSLELGELF

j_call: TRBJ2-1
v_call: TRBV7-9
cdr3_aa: ASSLSSGSYNEQF

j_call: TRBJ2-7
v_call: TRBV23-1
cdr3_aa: ASSQCPSPGYLRTFPQYEQY

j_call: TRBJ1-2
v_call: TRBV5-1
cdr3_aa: ASSLEQGAYGYT

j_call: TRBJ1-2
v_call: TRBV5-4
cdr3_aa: ASSVQGAGAQGYT

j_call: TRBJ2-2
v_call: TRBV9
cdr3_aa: ASSVVSAGVTGELF

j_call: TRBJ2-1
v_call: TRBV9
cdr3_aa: ASSAPLGGSVRLNEQF

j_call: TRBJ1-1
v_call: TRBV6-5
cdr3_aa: ASSSRQVNTEAF

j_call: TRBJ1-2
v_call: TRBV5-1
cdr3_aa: ASSMGTGGSGGYT

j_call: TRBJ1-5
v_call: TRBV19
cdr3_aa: ASSRTGGNQPQH

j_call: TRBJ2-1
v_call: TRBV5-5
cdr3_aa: ASSSGPDSHEQF

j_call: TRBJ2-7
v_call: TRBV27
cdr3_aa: ASSLSWEASYEQY

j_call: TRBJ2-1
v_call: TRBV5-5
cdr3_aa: ASSLGTGRNEQF

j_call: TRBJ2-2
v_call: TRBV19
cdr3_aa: ASSIDLVGGELF

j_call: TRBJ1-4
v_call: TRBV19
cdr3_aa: ARPGKKLF

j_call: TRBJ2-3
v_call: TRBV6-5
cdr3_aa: ASSAGLQLDTQY

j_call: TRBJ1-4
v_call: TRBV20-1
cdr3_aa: SAWVDEKLF

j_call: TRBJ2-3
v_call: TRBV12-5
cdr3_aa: ASGLMKDGTGATDTQY

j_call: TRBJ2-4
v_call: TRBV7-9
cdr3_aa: ASSPGPWDKNIQY